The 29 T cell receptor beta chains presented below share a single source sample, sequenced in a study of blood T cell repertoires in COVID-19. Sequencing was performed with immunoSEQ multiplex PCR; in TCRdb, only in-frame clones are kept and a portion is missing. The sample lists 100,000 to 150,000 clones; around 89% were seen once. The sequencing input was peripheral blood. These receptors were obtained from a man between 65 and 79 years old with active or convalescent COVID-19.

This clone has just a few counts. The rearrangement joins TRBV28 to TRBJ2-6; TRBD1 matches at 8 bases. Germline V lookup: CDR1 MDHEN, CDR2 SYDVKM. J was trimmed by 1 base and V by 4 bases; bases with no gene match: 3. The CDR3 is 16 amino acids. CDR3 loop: CASSWTGKSGANVLTF. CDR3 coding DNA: TGTGCCAGCAGTTGGACAGGGAAATCTGGGGCCAACGTCCTGACTTTC.

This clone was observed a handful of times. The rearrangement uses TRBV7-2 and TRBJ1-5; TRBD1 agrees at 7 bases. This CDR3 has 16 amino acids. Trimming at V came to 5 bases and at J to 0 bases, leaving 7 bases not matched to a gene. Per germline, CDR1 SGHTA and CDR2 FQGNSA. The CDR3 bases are TGTGCCAGCAGCGCACAGGGGTCGAATAGCAATCAGCCCCAGCATTTT. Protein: CASSAQGSNSNQPQHF.

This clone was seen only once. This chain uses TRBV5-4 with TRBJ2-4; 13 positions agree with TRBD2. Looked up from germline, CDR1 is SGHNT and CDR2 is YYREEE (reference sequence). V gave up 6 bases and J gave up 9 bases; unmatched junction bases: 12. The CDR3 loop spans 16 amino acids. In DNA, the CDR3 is TGTGCCAGCACTTCTGCCACTAGCGGGAGGGCTGTCATTCAGTACTTC. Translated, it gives CASTSATSGRAVIQYF.

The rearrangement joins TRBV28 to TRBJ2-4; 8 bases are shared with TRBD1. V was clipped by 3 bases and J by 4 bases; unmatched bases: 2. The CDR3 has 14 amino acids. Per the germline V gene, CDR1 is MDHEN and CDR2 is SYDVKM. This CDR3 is CASSFQGAKNIQYF. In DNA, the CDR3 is TGTGCCAGCAGTTTCCAGGGGGCTAAAAACATTCAGTACTTC. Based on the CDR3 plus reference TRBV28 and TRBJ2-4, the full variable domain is DVKVTQSSRYLVKRTGEKVFLECVQDMDHENMFWYRQDPGLGLRLIYFSYDVKMKEKGDIPEGYSVSREKKERFSLILESASTNQTSMYLCASSFQGAKNIQYFGAGTRLSVL.

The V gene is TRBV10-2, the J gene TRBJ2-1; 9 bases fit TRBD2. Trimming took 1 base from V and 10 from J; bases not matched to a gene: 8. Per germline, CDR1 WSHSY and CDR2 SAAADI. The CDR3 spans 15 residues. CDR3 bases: TGCGCCAGCAGTGAGTTTGCGGGAGGGGCAAAGGAGCAGTTCTTC. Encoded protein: CASSEFAGGAKEQFF.

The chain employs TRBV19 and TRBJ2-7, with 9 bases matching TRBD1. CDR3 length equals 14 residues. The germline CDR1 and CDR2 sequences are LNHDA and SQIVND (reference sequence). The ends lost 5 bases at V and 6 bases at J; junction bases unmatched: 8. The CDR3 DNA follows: TGTGCCAGTAGTGACAGGGGGATCCACTCCGAGCAGTACTTC. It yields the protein CASSDRGIHSEQYF.

The CDR3 nucleotides read TGCGCCAGCAGCAAAACCGCCGGGACAGGGTCCGACGAGCAGTACTTC. Translating gives CASSKTAGTGSDEQYF. The chain is built from TRBV5-1 and TRBJ2-7; 9 bases are a match to TRBD1. The V and J ends lost 4 bases and 5 bases, in that order; junction bases with no gene match: 13. The CDR3 is 16 amino acids. Germline V gives CDR1 SGHRS, CDR2 YFSETQ.

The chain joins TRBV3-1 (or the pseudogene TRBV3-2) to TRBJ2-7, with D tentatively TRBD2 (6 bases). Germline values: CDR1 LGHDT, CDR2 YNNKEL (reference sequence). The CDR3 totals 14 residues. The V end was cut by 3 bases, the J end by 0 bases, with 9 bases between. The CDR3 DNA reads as TGTGCCAGCAGCCAGCGGGGTAGCTCCTACGAGCAGTACTTC. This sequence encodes CASSQRGSSYEQYF.

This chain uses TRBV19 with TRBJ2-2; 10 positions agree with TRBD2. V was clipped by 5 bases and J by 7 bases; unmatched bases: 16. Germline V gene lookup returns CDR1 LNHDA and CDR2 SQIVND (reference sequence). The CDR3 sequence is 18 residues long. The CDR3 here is CASSREGSASGSGGELFF. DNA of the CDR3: TGTGCCAGTAGTCGGGAGGGGTCGGCTAGCGGGAGCGGCGGGGAGCTGTTTTTT.

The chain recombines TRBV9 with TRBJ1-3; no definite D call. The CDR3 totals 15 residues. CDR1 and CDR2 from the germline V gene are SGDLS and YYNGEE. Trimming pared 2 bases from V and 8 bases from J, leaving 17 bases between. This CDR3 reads CASSVGGRTRDTIYF. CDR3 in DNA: TGTGCCAGCAGCGTGGGAGGCCGCACGAGAGACACCATATATTTT.

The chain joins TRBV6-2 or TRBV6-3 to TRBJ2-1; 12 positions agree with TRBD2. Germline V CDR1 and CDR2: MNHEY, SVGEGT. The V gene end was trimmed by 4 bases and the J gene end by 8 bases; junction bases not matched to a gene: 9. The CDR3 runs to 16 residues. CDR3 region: CASSSPSGRAGDEQFF. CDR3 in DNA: TGTGCCAGCAGTTCTCCTAGCGGGAGGGCCGGCGATGAGCAGTTCTTC.

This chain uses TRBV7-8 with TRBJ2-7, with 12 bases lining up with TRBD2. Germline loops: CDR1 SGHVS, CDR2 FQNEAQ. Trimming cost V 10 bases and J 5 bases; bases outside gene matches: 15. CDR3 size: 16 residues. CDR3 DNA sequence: TGTGCCACCTCCGGGACTAGCGGGCCTGAGGATCACGAGCAGTACTTC. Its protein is CATSGTSGPEDHEQYF.

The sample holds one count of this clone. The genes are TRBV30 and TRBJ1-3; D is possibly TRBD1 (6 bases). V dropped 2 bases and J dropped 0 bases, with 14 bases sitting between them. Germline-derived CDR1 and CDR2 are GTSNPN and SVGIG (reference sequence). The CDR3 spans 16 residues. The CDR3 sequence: CAWSLGLDSSGNTIYF. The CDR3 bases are TGTGCCTGGAGTCTCGGGCTGGACAGCTCTGGAAACACCATATATTTT.

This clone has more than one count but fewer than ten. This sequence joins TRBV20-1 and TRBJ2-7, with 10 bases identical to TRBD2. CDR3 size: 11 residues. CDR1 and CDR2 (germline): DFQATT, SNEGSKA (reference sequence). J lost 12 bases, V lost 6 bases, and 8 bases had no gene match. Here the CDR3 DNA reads TGCAGTGCCAAATCCGGGACTAGCGTGTACTTC. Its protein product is CSAKSGTSVYF.

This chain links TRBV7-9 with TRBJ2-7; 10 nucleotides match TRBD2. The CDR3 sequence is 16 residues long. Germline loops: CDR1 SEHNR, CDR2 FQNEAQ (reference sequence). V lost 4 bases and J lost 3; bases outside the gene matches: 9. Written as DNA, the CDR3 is TGTGCCAGCAGCTCCCAACTAGCGGGGTCCCACTACGAGCAGTACTTC. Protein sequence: CASSSQLAGSHYEQYF.

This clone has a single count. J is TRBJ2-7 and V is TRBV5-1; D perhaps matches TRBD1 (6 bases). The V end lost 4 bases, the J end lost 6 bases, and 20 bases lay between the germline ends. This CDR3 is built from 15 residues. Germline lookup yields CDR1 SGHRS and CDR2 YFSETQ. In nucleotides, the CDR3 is TGCGCCAGCAGCCTCCTACAGGGCTATCTCTCCGAGCAGTACTTC. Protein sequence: CASSLLQGYLSEQYF.

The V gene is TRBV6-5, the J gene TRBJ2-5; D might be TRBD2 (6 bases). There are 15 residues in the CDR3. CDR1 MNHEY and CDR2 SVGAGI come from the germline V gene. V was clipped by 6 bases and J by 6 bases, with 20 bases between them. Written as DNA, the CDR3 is TGTGCCAGCAGGGCAGGACCCACGGGAGAAAAGACCCAGTACTTC. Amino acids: CASRAGPTGEKTQYF.

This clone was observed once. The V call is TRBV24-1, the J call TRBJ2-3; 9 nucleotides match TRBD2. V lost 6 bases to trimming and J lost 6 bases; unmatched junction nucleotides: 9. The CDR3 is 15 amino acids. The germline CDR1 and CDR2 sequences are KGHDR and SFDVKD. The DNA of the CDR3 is TGTGCCACCAGTCGAGGAGCGGGGGGCCAGGATACGCAGTATTTT. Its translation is CATSRGAGGQDTQYF.

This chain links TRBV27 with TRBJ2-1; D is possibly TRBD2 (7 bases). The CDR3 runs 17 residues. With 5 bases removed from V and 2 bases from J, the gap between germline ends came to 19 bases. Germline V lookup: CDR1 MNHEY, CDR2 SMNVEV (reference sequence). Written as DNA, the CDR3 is TGTGCCAGCAGTCCCCGTGGGGGAGGGGGTACCTACAATGAGCAGTTCTTC. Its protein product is CASSPRGGGGTYNEQFF.

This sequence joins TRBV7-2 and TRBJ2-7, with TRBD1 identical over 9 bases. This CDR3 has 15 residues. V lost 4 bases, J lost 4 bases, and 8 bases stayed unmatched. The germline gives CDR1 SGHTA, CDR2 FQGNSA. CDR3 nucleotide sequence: TGTGCCAGCAGCTCGGGACAGGGATTTGTGTACGAGCAGTACTTC. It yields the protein CASSSGQGFVYEQYF.

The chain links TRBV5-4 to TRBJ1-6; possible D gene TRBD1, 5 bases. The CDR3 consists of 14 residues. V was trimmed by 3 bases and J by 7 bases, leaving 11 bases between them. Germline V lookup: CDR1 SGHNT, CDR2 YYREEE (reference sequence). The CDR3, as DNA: TGTGCCAGCAGCTCGGAACGGGGGAATTCACCCCTCCACTTT. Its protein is CASSSERGNSPLHF. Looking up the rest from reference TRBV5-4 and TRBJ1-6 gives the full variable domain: ETGVTQSPTHLIKTRGQQVTLRCSSQSGHNTVSWYQQALGQGPQFIFQYYREEENGRGNFPPRFSGLQFPNYSSELNVNALELDDSALYLCASSSERGNSPLHFGNGTRLTVT.

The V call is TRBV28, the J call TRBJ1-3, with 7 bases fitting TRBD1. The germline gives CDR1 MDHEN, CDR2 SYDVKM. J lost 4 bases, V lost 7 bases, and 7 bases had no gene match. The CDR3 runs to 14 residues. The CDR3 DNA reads TGTGCCAGCATCCAGGGGGGCCCCGGAAACACCATATATTTT. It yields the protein CASIQGGPGNTIYF.

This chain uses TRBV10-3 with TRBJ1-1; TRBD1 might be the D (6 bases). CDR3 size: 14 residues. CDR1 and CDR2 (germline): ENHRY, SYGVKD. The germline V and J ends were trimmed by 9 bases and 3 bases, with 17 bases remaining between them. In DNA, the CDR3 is TGTGCCATTACGACCAGGGGATTGGACACTGAAGCTTTCTTT. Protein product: CAITTRGLDTEAFF.

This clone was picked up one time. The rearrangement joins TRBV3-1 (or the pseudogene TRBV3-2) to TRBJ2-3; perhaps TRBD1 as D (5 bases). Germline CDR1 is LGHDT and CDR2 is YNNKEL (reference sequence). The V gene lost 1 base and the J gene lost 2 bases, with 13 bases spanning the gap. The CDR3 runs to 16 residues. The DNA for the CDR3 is TGTGCCAGCAGCCAAGTTTGGTTAGGGGCCACAGATACGCAGTATTTT. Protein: CASSQVWLGATDTQYF.

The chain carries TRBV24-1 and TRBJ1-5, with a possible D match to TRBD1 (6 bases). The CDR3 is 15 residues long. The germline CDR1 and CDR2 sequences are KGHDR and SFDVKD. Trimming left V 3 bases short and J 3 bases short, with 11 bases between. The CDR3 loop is CATSDPDSLNQPQHF. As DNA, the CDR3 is TGTGCCACCAGTGATCCGGACAGCCTCAATCAGCCCCAGCATTTT.

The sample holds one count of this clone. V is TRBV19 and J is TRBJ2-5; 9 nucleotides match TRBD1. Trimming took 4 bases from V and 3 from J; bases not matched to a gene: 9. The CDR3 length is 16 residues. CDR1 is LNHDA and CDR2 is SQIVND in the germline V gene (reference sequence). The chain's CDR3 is CASSTRTGAWKETQYF. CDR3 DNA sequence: TGTGCCAGTAGTACACGGACAGGGGCTTGGAAAGAGACCCAGTACTTC.

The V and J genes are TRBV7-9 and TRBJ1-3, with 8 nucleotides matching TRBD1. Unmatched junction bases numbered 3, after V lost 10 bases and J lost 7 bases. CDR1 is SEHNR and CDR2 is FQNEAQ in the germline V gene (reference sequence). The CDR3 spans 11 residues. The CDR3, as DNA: TGTGCCACCCAGGGGGCGAACACCATATATTTT. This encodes CATQGANTIYF.

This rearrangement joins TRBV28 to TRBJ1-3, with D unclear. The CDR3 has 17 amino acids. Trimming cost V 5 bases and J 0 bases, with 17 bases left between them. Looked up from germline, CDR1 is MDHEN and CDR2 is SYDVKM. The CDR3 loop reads CASSKGEGPFSGNTIYF. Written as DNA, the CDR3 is TGTGCCAGCAGTAAAGGAGAGGGCCCCTTCTCTGGAAACACCATATATTTT. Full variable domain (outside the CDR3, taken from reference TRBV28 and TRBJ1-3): DVKVTQSSRYLVKRTGEKVFLECVQDMDHENMFWYRQDPGLGLRLIYFSYDVKMKEKGDIPEGYSVSREKKERFSLILESASTNQTSMYLCASSKGEGPFSGNTIYFGEGSWLTVV.

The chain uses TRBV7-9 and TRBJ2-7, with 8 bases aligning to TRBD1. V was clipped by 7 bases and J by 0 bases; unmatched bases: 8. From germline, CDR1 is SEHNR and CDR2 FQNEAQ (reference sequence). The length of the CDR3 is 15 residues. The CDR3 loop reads CASIRATGASYEQYF. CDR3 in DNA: TGTGCCAGCATCCGGGCGACAGGGGCCTCCTACGAGCAGTACTTC.